One and the same sample provided the 24 T cell receptor beta chains below, sequenced in a study of T cell repertoires in cytomegalovirus infection. TCRdb passed the reads through MiXCR, listing each CDR3 protein once. The profile shows 120,000 to 150,000 distinct CDR3 sequences, 5.5% to 7% of them singletons. Sequenced sample: PBMCs. Receptor source: a human donor in good health (CMV status not recorded). Some clones in this sample may be carry-over from other donors' samples.

The V call is TRBV6-5, the J call TRBJ2-1, with TRBD1 as a possible D gene (5 bases). This CDR3 spans 12 amino acids. Germline CDR1 MNHEY, CDR2 SVGAGI. V gave up 6 bases and J gave up 9 bases, with 12 bases separating them. In nucleotides, the CDR3 is TGTGCCAGCAGGCAGGGCACCGGTGAGCAGTTCTTC. It translates to CASRQGTGEQFF.

Many counts were recorded for this clonotype. The rearrangement uses TRBV11-2 and TRBJ2-1; 7 nucleotides align to TRBD1. There are 15 residues in the CDR3. Germline V gene sequence: CDR1 SGHAT, CDR2 FQNNGV. V lost 5 bases, J lost 10 bases, and 14 bases stayed unmatched. The CDR3 loop reads CASSPQGTEWMEQFF. CDR3 DNA: TGTGCCAGCAGCCCCCAAGGGACAGAGTGGATGGAGCAGTTCTTC.

This clonotype showed up many times. The chain recombines TRBV5-1 with TRBJ1-5; no clear D. Trimming shortened V by 0 bases and J by 0 bases, and 7 bases separated the two germline ends. This CDR3 is built from 15 residues. Germline values: CDR1 SGHRS, CDR2 YFSETQ. For the CDR3, the DNA is TGCGCCAGCAGCTTGGACAGCTATAGCAATCAGCCCCAGCATTTT. Protein sequence: CASSLDSYSNQPQHF.

The sample holds many counts of this clonotype. The V and J genes are TRBV7-2 and TRBJ2-7, with 8 bases lining up with TRBD2. Germline V gene lookup returns CDR1 SGHTA and CDR2 FQGNSA. The V and J ends lost 2 bases and 2 bases, in that order; junction bases with no gene match: 5. CDR3 length: 15 amino acids. The chain's CDR3 is CASSLTGLGAYEQYF. The CDR3 coding sequence is TGTGCCAGCAGCTTAACGGGACTAGGGGCCTACGAGCAGTACTTC.

This clonotype was recorded many times. The rearrangement uses TRBV28 and TRBJ2-3, with 11 bases matching TRBD2. Looked up from germline, CDR1 is MDHEN and CDR2 is SYDVKM. The CDR3 runs to 16 residues. V trimming: 5 bases; J trimming: 5 bases; junction bases outside the gene matches: 9. The CDR3: CASSLLAGGQRDTQYF. CDR3 DNA: TGTGCCAGCAGTCTCCTAGCGGGGGGCCAACGAGATACGCAGTATTTT.

This clonotype has only a few counts. V is TRBV14 and J is TRBJ1-1, with TRBD1 matching 8 bases. Germline V CDR1 and CDR2: SGHDN, FVKESK. The CDR3 totals 15 residues. Trimming took 4 bases from V and 3 from J; bases not matched to a gene: 7. In DNA, the CDR3 is TGTGCCAGCAGCCCTCAGGACAGGGCATACACTGAAGCTTTCTTT. This sequence encodes CASSPQDRAYTEAFF.

This clonotype has a count of ten or more. The V gene is TRBV7-2, the J gene TRBJ2-7, with 12 nucleotides matching TRBD2. The germline CDR1 and CDR2 sequences are SGHTA and FQGNSA. The CDR3 is 16 residues long. Germline trimming cut 4 bases from V and 3 bases from J; bases unmatched to any gene: 7. The CDR3 is CASSSQTSGGLYEQYF. For the CDR3, the DNA is TGTGCCAGCAGCTCCCAGACTAGCGGGGGCCTCTACGAGCAGTACTTC.

This clonotype was seen repeatedly, ten times or more. The chain employs TRBV7-2 and TRBJ1-5, with D hard to call. Germline CDR1 is SGHTA and CDR2 is FQGNSA. The V end was cut by 1 base, the J end by 3 bases, with 7 bases between. The CDR3 length is 14 residues. In nucleotides, the CDR3 is TGTGCCAGCAGCTTAGGGCAGGTCAATCAGCCCCAGCATTTT. As protein: CASSLGQVNQPQHF.

This clonotype was seen at least ten times. The rearrangement links TRBV7-2 to TRBJ1-5; 7 positions match TRBD1. Germline loops: CDR1 SGHTA, CDR2 FQGNSA. The CDR3 extends over 19 amino acids. V lost 4 bases and J lost 1; bases outside the gene matches: 16. DNA for the CDR3: TGTGCCAGCAGCTCCCCGGTTTCCAGGGGGGTACGGAGCAATCAGCCCCAGCATTTT. It is translated as CASSSPVSRGVRSNQPQHF.

At least ten counts were recorded for this clonotype. The chain couples TRBV7-9 to TRBJ2-1; D is unresolved. Germline CDR1 reads SEHNR; CDR2 reads FQNEAQ (reference sequence). Trimming stripped 4 bases from V and 0 bases from J, with 10 bases between. There are 15 residues in the CDR3. The CDR3 spells CASSSESRSYNEQFF. The CDR3 DNA sequence: TGTGCCAGCAGCTCTGAATCGCGCTCCTACAATGAGCAGTTCTTC. The whole variable domain, filled in from reference TRBV7-9 and TRBJ2-1, reads DTGVSQNPRHKITKRGQNVTFRCDPISEHNRLYWYRQTLGQGPEFLTYFQNEAQLEKSRLLSDRFSAERPKGSFSTLEIQRTEQGDSAMYLCASSSESRSYNEQFFGPGTRLTVL.

Remarks on this clonotype: This could be a read error, since a much larger clone is one nucleotide away. This rearrangement joins TRBV7-2 to TRBJ2-1; 9 nucleotides align to TRBD2. Trimming removed 1 base from V and 6 bases from J; junction bases left unmatched: 10. The germline CDR1 and CDR2 sequences are SGHTA and FQGNSA. The CDR3 loop spans 17 amino acids. The CDR3 region has the DNA TGTGCCAGCAGCTTAGGGGGGGGGCGGGGGGGCGGCAATGAGCAGTTCTTC. Amino acid sequence: CASSLGGGRGGGNEQFF.

This clonotype was seen more than once but under ten times. The rearrangement links TRBV29-1 to TRBJ2-7, with TRBD1 identical over 9 bases. CDR1 and CDR2 (germline): SQVTM, ANQGSEA. V trimming: 2 bases; J trimming: 7 bases; junction bases outside the gene matches: 9. The CDR3 contains 14 residues. The CDR3 region is CSVERGQGVREQYF. DNA for the CDR3: TGCAGCGTTGAAAGGGGACAGGGTGTGCGGGAGCAGTACTTC.

This clonotype was seen at least ten times. The chain recombines TRBV7-9 with TRBJ1-1; D possibly corresponds to TRBD1 (6 bases). From germline, CDR1 is SEHNR and CDR2 FQNEAQ (reference sequence). Trimming left V 5 bases short and J 5 bases short, with 15 bases between. This CDR3 contains 14 residues. The CDR3 coding sequence is TGTGCCAGCAGCCTTACAGGGCAGGGGACTGAAGCTTTCTTT. This codes for CASSLTGQGTEAFF.

This clonotype was found many times. V usage is TRBV28 and J usage is TRBJ1-2; 9 nucleotides align to TRBD1. Germline CDR1 is MDHEN and CDR2 is SYDVKM. This CDR3 has 16 residues. Trimming cost V 0 bases and J 6 bases; bases outside gene matches: 8. This CDR3 is CASSLWGTGRGDGYTF. Here the CDR3 DNA reads TGTGCCAGCAGTTTATGGGGGACAGGGAGAGGCGATGGCTACACCTTC.

This clonotype has at least ten counts. This chain joins TRBV11-3 and TRBJ2-3; D may be TRBD1 or TRBD2 (6 bases each). This CDR3 is 14 amino acids long. Germline lookup yields CDR1 SGHNT and CDR2 YENEEA. V lost 3 bases and J 6 bases, leaving 13 bases between the germline ends. The CDR3 sequence: CASSFRGPSDTQYF. CDR3 in DNA: TGTGCCAGCAGCTTCCGGGGGCCCTCCGATACGCAGTATTTT.

This clonotype was counted at least ten times. The J gene is TRBJ2-1, the V gene TRBV7-8, with TRBD2 matching 7 bases. Trimming at V came to 5 bases and at J to 8 bases, leaving 9 bases not matched to a gene. Germline V gene lookup returns CDR1 SGHVS and CDR2 FQNEAQ. The CDR3 has 14 residues. The CDR3 coding sequence is TGTGCCAGCAGCGCCGGACTAGTCCCCGATGAGCAGTTCTTC. Residues: CASSAGLVPDEQFF.

This chain links TRBV20-1 with TRBJ2-5; 9 positions agree with TRBD2. From germline, CDR1 is DFQATT and CDR2 SNEGSKA (reference sequence). The CDR3 spans 15 residues. The V segment lost 3 bases and the J segment 5 bases; nucleotides outside the gene matches: 10. The chain's CDR3 is CSASQPSGASETQYF. CDR3 nucleotides: TGCAGTGCTAGTCAGCCTAGCGGGGCCTCGGAGACCCAGTACTTC.

In its sample, this clonotype was seen many times. This rearrangement joins TRBV7-9 to TRBJ1-2, with D possibly TRBD1 on 5 matching bases. V was clipped by 2 bases and J by 4 bases, with 14 bases between them. Germline V gene data show CDR1 as SEHNR and CDR2 as FQNEAQ (reference sequence). This CDR3 is 15 amino acids long. The CDR3 region has the DNA TGTGCCAGCAGCTTATCCGGCTTCGACAGCTATGGCTACACCTTC. It translates to CASSLSGFDSYGYTF. Looking up the rest from reference TRBV7-9 and TRBJ1-2 gives the full variable domain: DTGVSQNPRHKITKRGQNVTFRCDPISEHNRLYWYRQTLGQGPEFLTYFQNEAQLEKSRLLSDRFSAERPKGSFSTLEIQRTEQGDSAMYLCASSLSGFDSYGYTFGSGTRLTVV.

This clonotype was counted ten times or more. This sequence joins TRBV7-2 and TRBJ2-1; 10 bases map to TRBD2. The CDR3 contains 17 residues. Germline values: CDR1 SGHTA, CDR2 FQGNSA. After removal of 1 base from V and 3 bases from J, the junction contained 6 bases not matched to a gene. The CDR3 DNA is TGTGCCAGCAGCTTAGGCACAGCGGGGGGGCGCTACAATGAGCAGTTCTTC. Translated: CASSLGTAGGRYNEQFF.

The V call is TRBV5-1, the J call TRBJ1-3; no reliable D call. V shed 0 bases and J shed 3 bases, with 7 bases lying between them. Germline loops: CDR1 SGHRS, CDR2 YFSETQ. The CDR3 runs 14 residues. The CDR3 is CASSLESIGNTIYF. In DNA form, the CDR3 reads TGCGCCAGCAGCTTGGAGTCGATTGGAAACACCATATATTTT.

There are a few counts of this clonotype. The chain carries TRBV6-2 or TRBV6-3 and TRBJ2-3, with no clear D. V was clipped by 5 bases and J by 3 bases, with 6 bases between them. This CDR3 comprises 12 residues. Germline CDR1 MNHEY, CDR2 SVGEGT. The CDR3 coding sequence is TGTGCCAGCAGTGAAACTACAGATACGCAGTATTTT. Translation: CASSETTDTQYF.

This clonotype was counted only a few times. The rearrangement uses TRBV7-9 and TRBJ2-1, with D unclear. CDR3 size: 13 residues. Germline V gives CDR1 SEHNR, CDR2 FQNEAQ (reference sequence). The V end was cut by 4 bases, the J end by 2 bases, with 6 bases between. CDR3: CASSSLTYNEQFF. The CDR3 region has the DNA TGTGCCAGCAGCTCCCTTACCTACAATGAGCAGTTCTTC. Supplemented by reference TRBV7-9 and TRBJ2-1, the full variable domain reads DTGVSQNPRHKITKRGQNVTFRCDPISEHNRLYWYRQTLGQGPEFLTYFQNEAQLEKSRLLSDRFSAERPKGSFSTLEIQRTEQGDSAMYLCASSSLTYNEQFFGPGTRLTVL.

This clonotype was counted a few times. This chain uses TRBV19 with TRBJ1-5; D is possibly TRBD1 (5 bases). The CDR3 consists of 13 residues. V was cut by 8 bases and J by 3 bases, with 11 bases left in between. From germline, CDR1 is LNHDA and CDR2 SQIVND (reference sequence). The CDR3 coding sequence is TGTGCCAGTCAGAGACAGCACAATCAGCCCCAGCATTTT. Translation: CASQRQHNQPQHF.

The gene calls are TRBV4-2 and TRBJ2-1, with 8 positions matching TRBD2. The germline CDR1 and CDR2 sequences are LGHNA and YNFKEQ. V was pared by 5 bases and J by 6 bases, with 6 bases of the junction left unmatched. The CDR3 is 14 amino acids. The CDR3 reads CASSYRTSLNEQFF. CDR3 DNA: TGTGCCAGCAGCTATAGGACTAGCCTCAATGAGCAGTTCTTC.